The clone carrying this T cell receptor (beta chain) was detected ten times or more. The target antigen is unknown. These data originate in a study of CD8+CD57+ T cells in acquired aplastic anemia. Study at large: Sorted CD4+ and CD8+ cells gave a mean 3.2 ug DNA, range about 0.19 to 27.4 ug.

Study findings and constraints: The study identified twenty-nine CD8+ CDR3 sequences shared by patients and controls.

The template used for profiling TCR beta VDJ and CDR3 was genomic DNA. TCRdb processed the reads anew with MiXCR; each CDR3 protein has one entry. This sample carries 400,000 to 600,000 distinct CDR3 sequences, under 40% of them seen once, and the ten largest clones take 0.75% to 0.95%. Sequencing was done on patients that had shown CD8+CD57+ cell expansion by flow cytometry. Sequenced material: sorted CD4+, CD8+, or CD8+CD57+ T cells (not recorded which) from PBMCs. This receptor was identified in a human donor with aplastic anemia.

The CDR3 nucleotides read TGTGCCATCCTGGCGGACACGAACACCGGGGAGCTGTTTTTT. It translates to CAILADTNTGELFF. V is TRBV10-3 and J is TRBJ2-2; perhaps TRBD1 as D (5 bases). Per germline, CDR1 ENHRY and CDR2 SYGVKD. The ends were cut back, 8 bases at V and 0 bases at J, with 10 bases in the middle. The CDR3 spans 14 residues.